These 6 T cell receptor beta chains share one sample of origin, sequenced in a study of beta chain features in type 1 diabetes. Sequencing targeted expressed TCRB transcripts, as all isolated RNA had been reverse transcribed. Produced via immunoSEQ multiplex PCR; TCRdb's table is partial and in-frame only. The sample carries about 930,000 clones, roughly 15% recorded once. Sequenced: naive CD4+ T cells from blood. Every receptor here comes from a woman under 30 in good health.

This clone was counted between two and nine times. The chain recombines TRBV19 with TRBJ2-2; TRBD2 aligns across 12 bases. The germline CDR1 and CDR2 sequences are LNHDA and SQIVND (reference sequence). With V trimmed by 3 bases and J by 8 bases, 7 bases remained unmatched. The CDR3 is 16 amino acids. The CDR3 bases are TGTGCCAGTAGTATCGCCCTAGCGGGAGGGCAGGGGGAGCTGTTTTTT. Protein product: CASSIALAGGQGELFF.

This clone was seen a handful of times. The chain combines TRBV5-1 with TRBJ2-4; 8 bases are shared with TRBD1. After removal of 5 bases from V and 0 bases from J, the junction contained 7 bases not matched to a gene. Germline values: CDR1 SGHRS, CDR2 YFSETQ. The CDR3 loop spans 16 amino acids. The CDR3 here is CASSHGQGSAKNIQYF. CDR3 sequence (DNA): TGCGCCAGCAGTCATGGACAGGGATCAGCCAAAAACATTCAGTACTTC.

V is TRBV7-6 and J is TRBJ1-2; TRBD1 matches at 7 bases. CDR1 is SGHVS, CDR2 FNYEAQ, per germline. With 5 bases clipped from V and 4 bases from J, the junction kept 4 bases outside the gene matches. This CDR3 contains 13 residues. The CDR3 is CASSRQGLYGYTF. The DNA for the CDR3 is TGTGCCAGCAGCAGACAGGGCCTCTATGGCTACACCTTC.

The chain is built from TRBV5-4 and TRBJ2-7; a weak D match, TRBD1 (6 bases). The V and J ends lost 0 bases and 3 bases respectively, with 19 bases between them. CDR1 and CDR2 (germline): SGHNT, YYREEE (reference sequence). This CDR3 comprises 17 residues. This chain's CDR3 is CASSLAPRVQGRYEQYF. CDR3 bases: TGTGCCAGCAGCTTGGCTCCACGGGTTCAGGGGCGCTACGAGCAGTACTTC.

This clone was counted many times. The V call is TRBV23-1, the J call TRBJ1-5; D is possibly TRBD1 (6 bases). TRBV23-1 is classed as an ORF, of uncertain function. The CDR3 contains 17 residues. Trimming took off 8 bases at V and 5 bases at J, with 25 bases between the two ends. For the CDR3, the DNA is TGCGCCAGCTACCGAGGACGGGCGGGACACTACGATCAGCCCCAGCATTTT. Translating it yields CASYRGRAGHYDQPQHF.

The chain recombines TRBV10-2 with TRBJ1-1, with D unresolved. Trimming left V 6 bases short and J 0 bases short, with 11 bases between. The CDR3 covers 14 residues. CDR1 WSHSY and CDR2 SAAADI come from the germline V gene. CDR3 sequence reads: CASSEPYLNTEAFF. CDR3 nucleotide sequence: TGCGCCAGCAGCGAGCCTTACCTGAACACTGAAGCTTTCTTT.